This is a list of T cell receptor beta chains from one sample in a study of metastatic and nonmetastatic thyroid tumors. TCRdb reassembled clones from the PCR reads with MiXCR. This table has some 4,300 clones, approximately 22% appearing once. Sample: tumor tissue. These receptors all come from a male donor with papillary thyroid cancer or a benign thyroid nodule (not recorded which). Some clones in this sample may be carry-over from other donors' samples. CDR3s include the opening cysteine and the closing phenylalanine or tryptophan. D genes are given only for firm matches. Where a row states a size, it is once, few, many or the class of an expanded clone; other rows omit it.

j_call	v_call	clone_size	d_call	cdr3_aa	cdr3_nt
TRBJ2-7	TRBV6-5	medium-sized	TRBD1	CASSYSTGTGGYEQYF	TGTGCCAGCAGTTACTCGACCGGGACAGGGGGCTACGAGCAGTACTTC
TRBJ2-7	TRBV4-2	-	TRBD2	CASSPGLAGPFISYEQYF	TGTGCCAGCAGCCCGGGACTAGCGGGTCCCTTTATATCCTACGAGCAGTACTTC
TRBJ1-1	TRBV7-9	many	-	CASSLRMNTEAFF	TGTGCCAGCAGCCTTAGGATGAACACTGAAGCTTTCTTT
TRBJ2-3	TRBV11-2	-	-	CASSLDLSRLGPWSDTQYF	TGCGCCAGCAGCTTAGACCTCTCTCGGCTTGGACCCTGGAGTGATACGCAGTATTTT
TRBJ1-6	TRBV28	few	TRBD1	CASSLDRGGSYNSPLHF	TGTGCCAGCAGTCTAGACAGGGGCGGCTCCTATAATTCACCCCTCCACTTT
TRBJ1-1	TRBV6-1	few	TRBD1	CASRPGQGGMNTEAFF	TGTGCCAGCAGACCCGGACAGGGGGGGATGAACACTGAAGCTTTCTTT
TRBJ1-4	TRBV19	many	-	CASSLTATNEKLFF	TGTGCCAGTAGCCTGACAGCAACTAATGAAAAACTGTTTTTT
TRBJ1-2	TRBV28	few	-	CASRSEPYGYTF	TGTGCCAGCAGATCAGAACCGTATGGCTACACCTTC
TRBJ2-1	TRBV3-1	-	TRBD1	CASSPTGTGYNEQFF	TGTGCCAGCAGCCCAACCGGGACAGGGTACAATGAGCAGTTCTTC
TRBJ2-3	TRBV6-5	large	-	CASSYAGVDTQYF	TGTGCCAGCAGTTACGCCGGGGTAGATACGCAGTATTTT
TRBJ1-6	TRBV19	few	-	CASSAGTNSPLHF	TGTGCCAGTAGTGCCGGGACAAATTCACCCCTCCACTTT
TRBJ2-6	TRBV6-5	few	TRBD2	CASSYGTSGSGANVLTF	TGTGCCAGCAGTTACGGGACTAGCGGGAGTGGGGCCAACGTCCTGACTTTC
TRBJ2-1	TRBV6-9	-	TRBD1	CASSYSRTGRIYNEQFF	TGTGCCAGCAGTTATTCCAGGACAGGGAGAATTTACAATGAGCAGTTCTTC
TRBJ1-2	TRBV5-6	many	TRBD1	CASRFDRDYGYTF	TGTGCCAGCAGATTCGACAGGGACTATGGCTACACCTTC
TRBJ2-2	TRBV30	many	TRBD2	CAWSATGGEEELFF	TGTGCCTGGAGTGCGACGGGGGGGGAAGAGGAGCTGTTTTTT
TRBJ1-1	TRBV11-1	once	-	CASSLGRGSTEAFF	TGTGCCAGCAGCTTAGGCAGGGGTAGCACTGAAGCTTTCTTT
TRBJ1-3	TRBV30	few	-	CAWDDRTGNTIYF	TGTGCCTGGGACGACCGTACTGGAAACACCATATATTTT
TRBJ2-1	TRBV7-8	large	-	CASSLLIPGGQGVNSEQFF	TGTGCCAGCAGCTTACTAATTCCCGGAGGGCAGGGGGTTAATAGTGAGCAGTTCTTC
TRBJ1-2	TRBV11-2	large	-	CASSLGGGYGYTF	TGTGCCAGCAGTCTAGGGGGGGGCTATGGCTACACCTTC
TRBJ1-3	TRBV11-1	few	-	CASSSDTGTAGNTIYF	TGTGCCAGCAGCTCCGACACCGGGACGGCTGGAAACACCATATATTTT
TRBJ1-2	TRBV28	few	-	CASSLYGVNYYGYTF	TGTGCCAGCAGTTTATACGGGGTAAATTACTATGGCTACACCTTC
TRBJ2-3	TRBV11-1	few	TRBD2	CASSYGEGSTDTQYF	TGTGCCAGCAGCTACGGGGAGGGGAGCACAGATACGCAGTATTTT
TRBJ2-1	TRBV7-9	-	-	CASSLQGNEQFF	TGTGCCAGCAGCTTACAGGGGAATGAGCAGTTCTTC
TRBJ2-3	TRBV19	few	TRBD1	CASSTPGQGTDTQYF	TGTGCCAGTAGCACACCGGGACAGGGGACAGATACGCAGTATTTT
TRBJ2-1	TRBV29-1	few	-	CSVDQLGTDNEQFF	TGCAGCGTTGATCAGTTAGGGACCGACAATGAGCAGTTCTTC
TRBJ1-2	TRBV11-2	-	TRBD1	CASSSGTGTLGGYTF	TGTGCCAGCAGTTCCGGGACAGGGACCCTTGGTGGCTACACCTTC
TRBJ2-7	TRBV27	medium-sized	-	CASSSSPSYEQYF	TGTGCCAGCAGTTCCTCCCCCTCCTACGAGCAGTACTTC
TRBJ2-3	TRBV19	large	-	CATSRGLADTQYF	TGTGCCACCAGTAGGGGGTTGGCAGATACGCAGTATTTT
TRBJ2-1	TRBV9	many	-	CASSVEGEQFF	TGTGCCAGCAGCGTCGAAGGGGAGCAGTTCTTC
TRBJ1-1	TRBV24-1	many	-	CATSGKVGGTEAFF	TGTGCCACCAGTGGAAAGGTTGGAGGCACTGAAGCTTTCTTT
TRBJ2-1	TRBV12-3/TRBV12-4	-	-	CDSSLFIASNEQFF	TGTGACAGCAGTTTGTTTATAGCGTCAAATGAGCAGTTCTTC
TRBJ2-1	TRBV28	many	-	CASRLGGSSYNEQFF	TGTGCCAGCAGGTTAGGGGGTAGCTCCTACAATGAGCAGTTCTTC
TRBJ2-7	TRBV20-1	-	TRBD2	CSARDKGQAGGEQYF	TGCAGTGCTAGAGATAAGGGACAAGCGGGGGGCGAGCAGTACTTC
TRBJ2-5	TRBV12-3/TRBV12-4	-	TRBD2	CASSPLWEAGGLETQYF	TGTGCCAGCAGCCCCCTGTGGGAAGCGGGAGGGCTCGAGACCCAGTACTTC
TRBJ2-3	TRBV28	many	-	CASSLGDTQYF	TGTGCCAGCAGTTTAGGAGATACGCAGTATTTT
TRBJ1-5	TRBV10-3	many	TRBD1	CAIGTGDSNQPQHF	TGTGCCATTGGGACAGGGGATAGCAATCAGCCCCAGCATTTT
TRBJ2-7	TRBV5-6	once	-	CASSPTGTSDKQYF	TGTGCCAGCAGTCCGACGGGTACATCCGATAAGCAGTACTTC
TRBJ2-3	TRBV11-1	many	TRBD2	CASSPTSGSTDTQYF	TGTGCCAGCAGCCCCACTAGCGGGAGCACAGATACGCAGTATTTT
TRBJ2-2	TRBV20-1	-	TRBD2	CSAPVWGTSGVNTGELFF	TGCAGTGCTCCCGTCTGGGGGACTAGCGGGGTGAACACCGGGGAGCTGTTTTTT
TRBJ2-3	TRBV6-5	-	TRBD1	CASSYLDRVNTDTQYF	TGTGCCAGCAGTTACCTGGACAGGGTTAACACAGATACGCAGTATTTT